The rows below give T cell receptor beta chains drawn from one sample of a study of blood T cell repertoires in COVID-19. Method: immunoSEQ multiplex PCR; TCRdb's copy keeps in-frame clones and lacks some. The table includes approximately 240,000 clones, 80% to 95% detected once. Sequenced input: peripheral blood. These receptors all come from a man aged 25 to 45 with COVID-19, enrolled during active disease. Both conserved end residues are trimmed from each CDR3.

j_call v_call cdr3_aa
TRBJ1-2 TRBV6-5 ASSYSGALYGYT
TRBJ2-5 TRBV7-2 ASSRPRGQETQY
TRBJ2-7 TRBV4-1 ASSQPGTSYEQY
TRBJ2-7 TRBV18 ASSPPAGFSYEQY
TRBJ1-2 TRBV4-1 ASSASRGLDGYT
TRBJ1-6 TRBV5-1 ASSLGSVGEANSPLH
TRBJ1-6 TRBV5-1 ASSSFGTDNSPLH
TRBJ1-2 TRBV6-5 ASSSYRGLGGYT
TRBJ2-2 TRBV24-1 ATSGMNTGELF
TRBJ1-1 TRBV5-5 ASSLTGPVNTEAF
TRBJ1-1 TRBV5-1 ASSLVQGQNTEAF
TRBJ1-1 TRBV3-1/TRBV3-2 ASSQDPLVGSRNTEAF
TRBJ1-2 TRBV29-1 SAYSTGSHGYT
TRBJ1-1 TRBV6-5 ASSYQGRGDTEAF
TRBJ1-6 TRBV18 ASSPSTGDNSPLH
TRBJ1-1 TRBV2 ASNGGVMNTEAF
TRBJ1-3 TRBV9 ASSVNGVGNTIY
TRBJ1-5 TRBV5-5 ASSLFLGAGNQPQH
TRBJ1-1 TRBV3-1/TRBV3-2 ASSQGGGITTQAF
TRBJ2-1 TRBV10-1 AIPDRGLASGYNEQF
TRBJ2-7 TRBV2 ASREGRVSYEQY
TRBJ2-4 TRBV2 ASRDRGLGNIQY
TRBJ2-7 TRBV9 ASSFGTASYEQY
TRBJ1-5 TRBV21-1 ASSSRDRLFYNQPQH
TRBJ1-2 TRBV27 ASSASTGAPYGYT
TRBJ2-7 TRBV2 ASSGGRTYEQY
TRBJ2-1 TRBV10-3 AISERPGYYNEQF
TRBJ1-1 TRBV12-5 ASGFQGGTEAF
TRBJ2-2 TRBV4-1 ASSQFSGELF
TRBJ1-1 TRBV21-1 ASIPLDNNTEAF
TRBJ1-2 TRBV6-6 ASSYRRTDNYGYT
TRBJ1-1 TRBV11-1 ASSLEKDRLEAF
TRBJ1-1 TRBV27 ASRRQGANTEAF
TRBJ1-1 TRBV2 ASSTGTVNTEAF
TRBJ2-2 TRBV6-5 ASSPRQGPTGELF
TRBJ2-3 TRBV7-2 ASSLGPGQGKETQY
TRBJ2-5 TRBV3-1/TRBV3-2 ASSPTRTSGGATQY
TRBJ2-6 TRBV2 ASSEALRGVYSGANVLT
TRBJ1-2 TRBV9 ASSAIWDRGLGYT
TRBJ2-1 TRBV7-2 ASSLYPDPGREQF
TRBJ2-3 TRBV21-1 ASSKATSDRDDTDTQY
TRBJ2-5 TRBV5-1 ASSLGSNSGGLGETQY
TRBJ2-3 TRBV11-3 ASSGGLATDTQY